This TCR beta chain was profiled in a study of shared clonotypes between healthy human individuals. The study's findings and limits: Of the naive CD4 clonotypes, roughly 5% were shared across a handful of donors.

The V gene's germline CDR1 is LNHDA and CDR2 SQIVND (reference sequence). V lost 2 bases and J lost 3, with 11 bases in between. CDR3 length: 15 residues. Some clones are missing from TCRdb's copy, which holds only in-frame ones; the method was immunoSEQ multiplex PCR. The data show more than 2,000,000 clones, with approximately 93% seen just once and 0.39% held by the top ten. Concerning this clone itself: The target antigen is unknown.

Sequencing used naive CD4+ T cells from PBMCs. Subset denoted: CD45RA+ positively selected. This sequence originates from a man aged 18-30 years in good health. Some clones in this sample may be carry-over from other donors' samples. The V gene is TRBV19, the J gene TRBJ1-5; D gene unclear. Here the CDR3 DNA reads TGTGCCAGTAGTATACCCCGAAGACCCAATCAGCCCCAGCATTTT. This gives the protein CASSIPRRPNQPQHF.